This T cell receptor beta chain was sequenced for a study of T cells in Graves' hyperthyroidism and ophthalmopathy. RNA transcripts provided the source from which TCR beta CDR3 regions were amplified. Carried out on the TCR CDR3, a first-round RT-PCR used the HTBI primer set. TCRdb itself ran the multiplex PCR reads through MiXCR, one entry per CDR3 protein. The data hold hundreds of thousands of distinct CDR3 sequences, with just over 35% observed a single time. V lost 2 bases, J lost 6 bases, and 14 bases lay in between. The V gene's germline CDR1 is SEHNR and CDR2 FQNEAQ (reference sequence). This CDR3 has 14 amino acids. For this clonotype: A read error is possible here, since a much larger clone lies one base away.

The origin of this receptor is a middle-aged woman with Graves' hyperthyroidism. The material sequenced was blood. The V and J genes are TRBV7-9 and TRBJ2-7; D not certain. CDR3 nucleotide sequence: TGTGCCAGCAGCTTAACCCCCCATGAACGCGAGCAGTACTTC. This encodes CASSLTPHEREQYF.